This is a list of T cell receptor beta chains from one sample in a study of blood T cell repertoires in COVID-19. TCRdb keeps only in-frame clones here, not all; method: immunoSEQ multiplex PCR. The data hold 150,000 or so clones, with around four fifths observed a single time. Sequencing input: peripheral blood. All receptors come from a human donor in a cohort sampled during active COVID-19. Both conserved end residues are part of each CDR3. Each record gives: CDR3 DNA, CDR3 protein, J gene, V gene, clone size, D gene. The D gene is left open where the match is weak. Some rows mark clone size as missing; the rest say once, few, many or name a class of expanded clone.

cdr3_nt: TGTGCCAGCAGTTTATCGCGAGGAAGCTATGGCTACACCTTC
cdr3_aa: CASSLSRGSYGYTF
j_call: TRBJ1-2
v_call: TRBV27
clone_size: -
d_call: -

cdr3_nt: TGTGCCAGCAGCTCCCCGACTAGCGGTTCCACCGGGGAGCTGTTTTTT
cdr3_aa: CASSSPTSGSTGELFF
j_call: TRBJ2-2
v_call: TRBV11-2
clone_size: once
d_call: TRBD2

cdr3_nt: TGTGCCAGCAGTTACGGGGAAGGCTACACCTTC
cdr3_aa: CASSYGEGYTF
j_call: TRBJ1-2
v_call: TRBV12-3/TRBV12-4
clone_size: -
d_call: -

cdr3_nt: TGTGCCAGTAGTATAGGACAGATTGGGGGGAATGAGCAGTTCTTC
cdr3_aa: CASSIGQIGGNEQFF
j_call: TRBJ2-1
v_call: TRBV19
clone_size: -
d_call: -

cdr3_nt: TGTGCCAGCTCACCGGGACAGGGGAGGAACACTGAAGCTTTCTTT
cdr3_aa: CASSPGQGRNTEAFF
j_call: TRBJ1-1
v_call: TRBV18
clone_size: -
d_call: TRBD1

cdr3_nt: TGTGCCAGCAGCCAAGTCCGGGGGGGTCTAGCTAACTATGGCTACACCTTC
cdr3_aa: CASSQVRGGLANYGYTF
j_call: TRBJ1-2
v_call: TRBV14
clone_size: -
d_call: -

cdr3_nt: TGTGCCAGCACCCCCGGACAGGTGGCCGGGGAGCTGTTTTTT
cdr3_aa: CASTPGQVAGELFF
j_call: TRBJ2-2
v_call: TRBV6-2/TRBV6-3
clone_size: -
d_call: TRBD1

cdr3_nt: TGTGCCACCTCCCCTGGGGGAGGGGGTCAGCCCCAGCATTTT
cdr3_aa: CATSPGGGGQPQHF
j_call: TRBJ1-5
v_call: TRBV6-5
clone_size: few
d_call: -

cdr3_nt: TGTGCCAGCTCCTCACTAGCGGGGGACTACGAGCAGTACTTC
cdr3_aa: CASSSLAGDYEQYF
j_call: TRBJ2-7
v_call: TRBV18
clone_size: -
d_call: TRBD2

cdr3_nt: TGTGCCAGCTCATTGCAGTCCGGGACAGGGGGCGGTGAAGCTTTCTTT
cdr3_aa: CASSLQSGTGGGEAFF
j_call: TRBJ1-1
v_call: TRBV18
clone_size: -
d_call: TRBD1

cdr3_nt: TGTGCCAGCCGGGACAGACACGAATCCTATAATTCACCCCTCCACTTT
cdr3_aa: CASRDRHESYNSPLHF
j_call: TRBJ1-6
v_call: TRBV27
clone_size: -
d_call: TRBD1

cdr3_nt: TGTGCCAGTAGTATCTATGTTACGGGGTTGGGCACTGAAGCTTTCTTT
cdr3_aa: CASSIYVTGLGTEAFF
j_call: TRBJ1-1
v_call: TRBV19
clone_size: -
d_call: -

cdr3_nt: TGTGCCTGGAGTGGGCTAACAGGTGGAAACACCATATATTTT
cdr3_aa: CAWSGLTGGNTIYF
j_call: TRBJ1-3
v_call: TRBV30
clone_size: -
d_call: -

cdr3_nt: TGTGCCAGCTCACTTGGACTAGCGGGACCAAGCTCCTACAATGAGCAGTTCTTC
cdr3_aa: CASSLGLAGPSSYNEQFF
j_call: TRBJ2-1
v_call: TRBV18
clone_size: -
d_call: TRBD2

cdr3_nt: TGTGCCAGCAGCGCAGACAGGGGGAATCAGCCCCAGCATTTT
cdr3_aa: CASSADRGNQPQHF
j_call: TRBJ1-5
v_call: TRBV5-5
clone_size: many
d_call: TRBD1

cdr3_nt: TGTGCCAGCAGGTTCACAGGGGTTGATGGCACTGAAGCTTTCTTT
cdr3_aa: CASRFTGVDGTEAFF
j_call: TRBJ1-1
v_call: TRBV6-5
clone_size: once
d_call: TRBD1

cdr3_nt: TGTGCCAGCAGCTTAGCCGGTGAGGGTTGGGAGACCCAGTACTTC
cdr3_aa: CASSLAGEGWETQYF
j_call: TRBJ2-5
v_call: TRBV11-2
clone_size: -
d_call: -

cdr3_nt: TGTGCCAGCAGCGTAACTAGGACCTCCAATGAGCAGTTCTTC
cdr3_aa: CASSVTRTSNEQFF
j_call: TRBJ2-1
v_call: TRBV6-6
clone_size: once
d_call: -

cdr3_nt: TGTGCCAGCACCCCGGGGCAGGGGGGCTTCTATGGCTACACCTTC
cdr3_aa: CASTPGQGGFYGYTF
j_call: TRBJ1-2
v_call: TRBV9
clone_size: -
d_call: TRBD1

cdr3_nt: TGTGCCAGCAGTCCGGACAGTGATCAGCCCCAGCATTTT
cdr3_aa: CASSPDSDQPQHF
j_call: TRBJ1-5
v_call: TRBV6-2/TRBV6-3
clone_size: -
d_call: -

cdr3_nt: TGTGCCAGCTCACCTCCGGGACAGGGTAATGAAAAACTGTTTTTT
cdr3_aa: CASSPPGQGNEKLFF
j_call: TRBJ1-4
v_call: TRBV18
clone_size: few
d_call: TRBD1

cdr3_nt: TGTGCCAGCTCACTAAACAGTGGGAACACTGAAGCTTTCTTT
cdr3_aa: CASSLNSGNTEAFF
j_call: TRBJ1-1
v_call: TRBV18
clone_size: -
d_call: -

cdr3_nt: TGCGCCAGCAGACCGAACCCAGGGGGCACTGAAGCTTTCTTT
cdr3_aa: CASRPNPGGTEAFF
j_call: TRBJ1-1
v_call: TRBV5-1
clone_size: -
d_call: TRBD1

cdr3_nt: TGTGCCAGCACCCCCGTAGGGAGAGTTGGAACTGAAGCTTTCTTT
cdr3_aa: CASTPVGRVGTEAFF
j_call: TRBJ1-1
v_call: TRBV7-9
clone_size: -
d_call: -

cdr3_nt: TGTGCCAGCAGCACCCGACTAGCGGGGGGAACCGGGGAGCTGTTTTTT
cdr3_aa: CASSTRLAGGTGELFF
j_call: TRBJ2-2
v_call: TRBV6-2/TRBV6-3
clone_size: once
d_call: TRBD2

cdr3_nt: TGTGCCAGCATTAGGGGTCGGGATGGCTACACCTTC
cdr3_aa: CASIRGRDGYTF
j_call: TRBJ1-2
v_call: TRBV2
clone_size: -
d_call: -